This TCR beta chain derives from a study of breast tumors, draining lymph nodes, adjacent tissues. This clonotype was detected only a few times. Its antigen remains unknown. TCRdb reanalysed the multiplex PCR reads using MiXCR and keeps one entry per CDR3 protein. The table shows tens of thousands of distinct CDR3 sequences, with less than 65% occurring only once. Findings and limits, study-wide: The lymph node origin of tumor T cells was framed as consistent with a hypothesis, not demonstrated. Tumor repertoires ranked between lymph nodes and nontumor tissue in diversity, with V and J gene preferences.

CDR1 is LGHNA, CDR2 YNFKEQ, per germline. Trimming stripped 6 bases from V and 3 bases from J, with 11 bases between. CDR3 length: 13 residues. The chain employs TRBV4-2 and TRBJ1-2; D gene ambiguous. The sequence was collected from a female donor with breast cancer. Some clones in this sample may be carry-over from other donors' samples. Specimen: breast tumor tissue. Here the CDR3 DNA reads TGTGCCAGCAGTGGAGGGCAGGACTATGGCTACACCTTC. This sequence encodes CASSGGQDYGYTF.